The entry below describes one T cell receptor beta chain. The sample belongs to a study of OX40 agonist ivuxolimab in advanced cancers. Looked up from germline, CDR1 is SGHTA and CDR2 is FQGNSA. V shed 10 bases and J 5 bases; nucleotides not matched to a gene: 10. CDR3 size: 14 residues. TCRdb's copy holds only in-frame clones and misses some; the assay was immunoSEQ multiplex PCR. Among some 70,000 clones listed, approximately 80% were seen once. The clonotype comes from an adult with an advanced solid tumor such as melanoma, head and neck, liver or kidney cancer. This specimen consisted of CD4+ or CD8+ T cells sorted from blood, obtained in a trial of the OX40 agonist ivuxolimab. The chain combines TRBV7-2 with TRBJ2-1; 8 bases line up with TRBD2. CDR3 loop: CATKAGVINNEQFF. CDR3 in DNA: TGTGCCACCAAAGCGGGGGTCATCAACAATGAGCAGTTCTTC.